This entry lists 6 T cell receptor beta chains sequenced from one sample in a study of persistence of HIV-infected CD4 T cells. The libraries were made with immunoSEQ version 4 in survey mode. Clones were read by immunoSEQ multiplex PCR, and TCRdb kept only the in-frame ones, dropping some. Among about 64,000 clones, less than 85% were seen once, and the ten largest hold around 1.7%. An overlapping HIV-1 Gag peptide pool stimulated these cells at 0.75 to 1 ug/peptide/mL. CD40L-negative CD69-negative CD45RO-high memory CD4+ T cells were sorted as populations depleted of antigen-responding cells. Their antigens are not known. The sequencing here drew on CD4+ T cells sorted from PBMCs after roughly 18-hour stimulation, taken from a patient who received antiretroviral therapy. The receptors here all came from an adult man with HIV who was CMV-seropositive.

V gene TRBV20-1 combines with J gene TRBJ2-2, with D uncertain. The CDR3 spans 12 residues. CDR1 and CDR2 from the germline V gene are DFQATT and SNEGSKA (reference sequence). Trimming stripped 3 bases from V and 6 bases from J, with 8 bases between. CDR3 in amino acids: CSASEEAGELFF. The CDR3 DNA follows: TGCAGTGCTAGTGAAGAGGCCGGGGAGCTGTTTTTT.

This sequence joins TRBV9 and TRBJ1-5, with 7 bases aligning to TRBD1. V lost 3 bases and J lost 5; bases outside the gene matches: 8. The CDR3 runs to 15 residues. Germline lookup yields CDR1 SGDLS and CDR2 YYNGEE. Written as DNA, the CDR3 is TGTGCCAGCAGCGAGGGGACAGAATTAGATCAGCCCCAGCATTTT. Translating gives CASSEGTELDQPQHF.

The chain couples TRBV9 to TRBJ2-1; no reliable D call. Germline V gene sequence: CDR1 SGDLS, CDR2 YYNGEE. Trimming took off 4 bases at V and 0 bases at J, with 17 bases between the two ends. CDR3 length: 17 amino acids. The CDR3 sequence is CASSILPDVSSYNEQFF. DNA of the CDR3: TGTGCCAGCAGCATACTCCCGGACGTCTCCTCCTACAATGAGCAGTTCTTC.

The CDR3 nucleotides read TGCGCCAGCAGCTTGGCCAGGACGGCCACCTACGAGCAGTACTTC. Protein: CASSLARTATYEQYF. The J gene is TRBJ2-7, the V gene TRBV5-1; D remains ambiguous. Trimming stripped 0 bases from V and 2 bases from J, with 12 bases between. The germline gives CDR1 SGHRS, CDR2 YFSETQ. The length of the CDR3 is 15 residues.

V and J are TRBV9 and TRBJ2-2; D call uncertain. The CDR3 loop spans 14 amino acids. CDR1 SGDLS and CDR2 YYNGEE come from the germline V gene. Deletions cut 2 bases from V and 3 bases from J, with 8 bases between. The CDR3 sequence is CASSVAPDTGELFF. The CDR3 nucleotides read TGTGCCAGCAGCGTTGCCCCGGACACCGGGGAGCTGTTTTTT.

This clone was observed once. The chain combines TRBV2 with TRBJ2-3, with TRBD2 matching 12 bases. This CDR3 comprises 16 residues. V trimming: 5 bases; J trimming: 5 bases; junction bases outside the gene matches: 8. Germline CDR1 is SNHLY and CDR2 is FYNNEI. The CDR3 sequence is CASSIRTSGTGDTQYF. The DNA for the CDR3 is TGTGCCAGCAGTATAAGGACTAGCGGGACGGGAGATACGCAGTATTTT.